One sample yielded the 25 T cell receptor beta chains listed below, sequenced in a study of CD8 T cells in Susac syndrome. With random hexamers, reverse transcription was performed on about 0.45 to 1 ug of RNA. TCRdb analysed the immunoSEQ multiplex PCR reads with MiXCR anew, one entry per CDR3 protein. The table records about 180,000 distinct CDR3 sequences, approximately 94% of them present only once. The sample consisted of CD4+ T cells from PBMCs. These receptors were taken from a human donor with Susac syndrome.

V and J are TRBV5-4 and TRBJ2-3, with TRBD2 as a possible D gene (5 bases). This CDR3 is built from 17 residues. The V and J ends lost 0 bases and 1 base respectively, with 15 bases between them. Germline values: CDR1 SGHNT, CDR2 YYREEE (reference sequence). The CDR3: CASSLGPSWSRTDTQYF. CDR3 DNA sequence: TGTGCCAGCAGCTTGGGTCCTAGCTGGTCACGCACAGATACGCAGTATTTT.

The J gene is TRBJ2-3, the V gene TRBV5-1; D might be TRBD1 (6 bases). Trimming stripped 6 bases from V and 1 base from J, with 15 bases between. The CDR3 has 15 amino acids. Germline lookup yields CDR1 SGHRS and CDR2 YFSETQ. DNA for the CDR3: TGCGCCAGCACGTTTCAGGGGCTGGGCACAGATACGCAGTATTTT. Amino acids: CASTFQGLGTDTQYF.

The chain carries TRBV11-2 and TRBJ1-2; TRBD1 agrees at 8 bases. This CDR3 has 16 residues. The V gene end was trimmed by 4 bases and the J gene end by 8 bases; junction bases not matched to a gene: 15. Looked up from germline, CDR1 is SGHAT and CDR2 is FQNNGV. The CDR3 region is CASSYPRTGPLMGYTF. In DNA form, the CDR3 reads TGTGCCAGCAGCTACCCTAGGACAGGGCCTCTAATGGGCTACACCTTC.

The chain joins TRBV20-1 to TRBJ2-3, with D possibly TRBD2 on 7 matching bases. CDR3 length: 17 amino acids. Germline V gene sequence: CDR1 DFQATT, CDR2 SNEGSKA (reference sequence). Trimming cost V 0 bases and J 8 bases, with 24 bases left between them. The DNA for the CDR3 is TGCAGTGCTAGAGATCCCGCGGGGCGGGGGCCATACGGTACGCAGTATTTT. Translation: CSARDPAGRGPYGTQYF.

In its sample, this clonotype was seen once. The chain has TRBV12-3 or TRBV12-4 and TRBJ1-6; D gene unclear. Trimming shortened V by 3 bases and J by 3 bases, and 9 bases separated the two germline ends. This CDR3 is 15 amino acids long. CDR3 sequence: CASSLEPNYNSPLHF. The CDR3 bases are TGTGCCAGCAGTTTGGAGCCGAACTATAATTCACCCCTCCACTTT.

This chain connects TRBV20-1 to TRBJ1-2; tentatively, D is TRBD1 (5 bases). Germline loops: CDR1 DFQATT, CDR2 SNEGSKA (reference sequence). The CDR3 consists of 14 residues. V was shortened by 0 bases and J by 5 bases, with 13 bases between the two germline ends. The CDR3 loop reads CSARDRLGTYGYTF. The CDR3, as DNA: TGCAGTGCTAGAGATCGGCTGGGGACTTATGGCTACACCTTC.

CDR3 sequence reads: CASSKRGDEQFF. The CDR3 DNA follows: TGTGCCAGCAGCAAGCGGGGCGATGAGCAGTTCTTC. This sequence joins TRBV6-5 and TRBJ2-1, with TRBD2 matching over 7 bases. The CDR3 spans 12 residues. Per germline, CDR1 MNHEY and CDR2 SVGAGI. Unmatched junction bases numbered 4, after V lost 6 bases and J lost 8 bases.

This chain uses TRBV6-5 with TRBJ2-7; 7 positions match TRBD2. This CDR3 spans 15 amino acids. CDR1 is MNHEY and CDR2 is SVGAGI in the germline V gene. V lost 2 bases, J lost 0 bases, and 4 bases stayed unmatched. DNA for the CDR3: TGTGCCAGCAGTTACGAGGCGGGGGACTCCTACGAGCAGTACTTC. Amino acid sequence: CASSYEAGDSYEQYF.

The CDR3 region is CASGPTTGDTEAFF. DNA of the CDR3: TGTGCCAGCGGGCCCACTACAGGGGACACTGAAGCTTTCTTT. The chain links TRBV11-2 to TRBJ1-1; TRBD1 matches at 7 bases. Germline V CDR1 and CDR2: SGHAT, FQNNGV. The CDR3 runs 14 residues. V dropped 8 bases and J dropped 3; count of bases not matched to a gene: 9.

The chain carries TRBV20-1 and TRBJ1-4; TRBD1 matches 7 bases. Germline values: CDR1 DFQATT, CDR2 SNEGSKA (reference sequence). The CDR3 extends over 14 amino acids. V dropped 6 bases and J dropped 8; count of bases not matched to a gene: 12. The CDR3 coding sequence is TGCAGTGCCATTCAGGGGGAAAAGGAAGAAAAACTGTTTTTT. Its translation: CSAIQGEKEEKLFF.

This sequence joins TRBV5-4 and TRBJ1-1, with D tentatively TRBD1 (5 bases). Trimming pared 3 bases from V and 0 bases from J, leaving 9 bases between. The CDR3 totals 14 residues. Germline lookup yields CDR1 SGHNT and CDR2 YYREEE (reference sequence). The CDR3, as DNA: TGTGCCAGCAGCTGGGGACGGGTGAACACTGAAGCTTTCTTT. Amino acids: CASSWGRVNTEAFF.

The V gene is TRBV6-6, the J gene TRBJ2-5, with D possibly matching TRBD1 (6 bases). The CDR3 is 12 amino acids. V lost 6 bases and J lost 5, with 10 bases in between. CDR1 is MNHNY and CDR2 is SVGAGI in the germline V gene (reference sequence). CDR3 residues: CASRAGAETQYF. The CDR3 DNA sequence: TGTGCCAGCAGGGCAGGGGCGGAGACCCAGTACTTC.

This clonotype was detected a few times. The rearrangement links TRBV29-1 to TRBJ2-7; D is undetermined. Between the trimmed V and J ends, which lost 6 bases and 0 bases, there was a span of 6 bases. The CDR3 totals 11 residues. CDR1 is SQVTM and CDR2 is ANQGSEA in the germline V gene. The CDR3 DNA reads as TGCAGCGTCACATTCTCCTACGAGCAGTACTTC. It translates to CSVTFSYEQYF.

This clonotype was observed a single time. The CDR3, as DNA: TGTGCCAGCAGCCGGGACAGCAAGTACGAGCAGTACTTC. Translating it yields CASSRDSKYEQYF. This sequence joins TRBV2 and TRBJ2-7, with 7 bases aligning to TRBD1. This CDR3 contains 13 residues. The V gene end was trimmed by 6 bases and the J gene end by 4 bases; junction bases not matched to a gene: 6. CDR1 and CDR2 (germline): SNHLY, FYNNEI. Full variable domain (remainder filled in from reference TRBV2 and TRBJ2-7): EPEVTQTPSHQVTQMGQEVILRCVPISNHLYFYWYRQILGQKVEFLVSFYNNEISEKSEIFDDQFSVERPDGSNFTLKIRSTKLEDSAMYFCASSRDSKYEQYFGPGTRLTVT.

This clonotype has a single count. The chain joins TRBV29-1 to TRBJ2-5; 8 nucleotides agree with TRBD2. The germline V gene has CDR1 SQVTM and CDR2 ANQGSEA. J gave up 7 bases and V 7 bases, and 14 bases lay outside the gene matches. This CDR3 has 14 residues. The CDR3 protein is CSAQAGDRRVTQYF. Written as DNA, the CDR3 is TGCAGCGCCCAAGCGGGGGACCGAAGGGTGACCCAGTACTTC.

The chain joins TRBV12-3 or TRBV12-4 to TRBJ1-1; 7 positions match TRBD1. V dropped 5 bases and J dropped 1; count of bases not matched to a gene: 4. The CDR3 runs to 14 residues. The CDR3 coding sequence is TGTGCCAGCAGTAGATGGACAGGGAACACTGAAGCTTTCTTT. Translating it yields CASSRWTGNTEAFF.

This chain connects TRBV20-1 to TRBJ2-7; either TRBD1 or TRBD2 may fit D (5 bases each). The germline gives CDR1 DFQATT, CDR2 SNEGSKA (reference sequence). V was shortened by 0 bases and J by 7 bases, with 19 bases between the two germline ends. The CDR3 consists of 15 residues. CDR3 DNA: TGCAGTGCTAGAGATTCCTCCGGGGCTGAGATGGAGCAGTACTTC. This codes for CSARDSSGAEMEQYF.

The rearrangement links TRBV21-1 to TRBJ2-4; TRBD2 is the table's D call, not checked against the DNA. TRBV21-1 is marked as a pseudogene. The CDR3 loop spans 15 amino acids. The CDR3, as DNA: TGTGCCAGCAGCAAAGAACGGACTAGAAGGGACATTCAGTACTTC. Its translation: CASSKERTRRDIQYF.

The chain carries TRBV6-5 and TRBJ2-7; 10 positions match TRBD1. The CDR3 sequence is 15 residues long. Trimming at V came to 5 bases and at J to 5 bases, leaving 9 bases not matched to a gene. The V gene's germline CDR1 is MNHEY and CDR2 SVGAGI. CDR3 coding DNA: TGTGCCAGCAGTCTTACCGGGACAGGGGTCGACGAGCAGTACTTC. It yields the protein CASSLTGTGVDEQYF.

This chain connects TRBV7-8 to TRBJ2-1; the D gene is possibly TRBD1 (5 bases). Trimming cost V 1 base and J 0 bases, with 13 bases left between them. The CDR3 has 17 residues. Per the germline V gene, CDR1 is SGHVS and CDR2 is FQNEAQ. As DNA, the CDR3 is TGTGCCAGCAGCTTAGGATACGCAGGGTTCTCCTACAATGAGCAGTTCTTC. Translated: CASSLGYAGFSYNEQFF.

This sequence joins TRBV12-3 or TRBV12-4 and TRBJ2-7; a possible D gene is TRBD1 (7 bases). The CDR3 is made up of 13 amino acids. The germline V and J ends were trimmed by 5 bases and 7 bases, with 15 bases remaining between them. The CDR3 spells CASSLTGAGEQYF. As DNA, the CDR3 is TGTGCCAGCAGTCTCACAGGGGCGGGAGAGCAGTACTTC.

The rearrangement joins TRBV7-2 to TRBJ1-5; weak D call: TRBD1 (5 bases). Trimming cost V 0 bases and J 6 bases, with 6 bases left between them. Per germline, CDR1 SGHTA and CDR2 FQGNSA. The CDR3 runs to 13 residues. The CDR3 DNA is TGTGCCAGCAGCTTAGCCAGGGCTCAGCCCCAGCATTTT. This encodes CASSLARAQPQHF.

This rearrangement joins TRBV6-6 to TRBJ2-3, with 9 bases aligning to TRBD2. Germline V gives CDR1 MNHNY, CDR2 SVGAGI (reference sequence). V trimming: 5 bases; J trimming: 2 bases; junction bases outside the gene matches: 8. The CDR3 extends over 16 amino acids. DNA of the CDR3: TGTGCCAGCAGTCCCCGTAGCGGGGGATACACAGATACGCAGTATTTT. Translating gives CASSPRSGGYTDTQYF.

This clonotype was detected only once. The genes are TRBV29-1 and TRBJ2-5; 8 bases map to TRBD1. The CDR3 is 14 residues long. Germline assignment: CDR1 SQVTM and CDR2 ANQGSEA. V gave up 4 bases and J gave up 4 bases; unmatched junction bases: 8. CDR3 DNA sequence: TGCAGCGTTGGAAGACAGGGGAAGGGAGAGACCCAGTACTTC. Its protein product is CSVGRQGKGETQYF.

V is TRBV20-1 and J is TRBJ2-3; D is uncertain. Germline CDR1 DFQATT, CDR2 SNEGSKA (reference sequence). This CDR3 has 12 amino acids. The ends were cut back, 1 base at V and 4 bases at J, with 6 bases in the middle. The CDR3 region has the DNA TGCAGTGCTAGAGTTATATCAGATACGCAGTATTTT. Translated: CSARVISDTQYF.